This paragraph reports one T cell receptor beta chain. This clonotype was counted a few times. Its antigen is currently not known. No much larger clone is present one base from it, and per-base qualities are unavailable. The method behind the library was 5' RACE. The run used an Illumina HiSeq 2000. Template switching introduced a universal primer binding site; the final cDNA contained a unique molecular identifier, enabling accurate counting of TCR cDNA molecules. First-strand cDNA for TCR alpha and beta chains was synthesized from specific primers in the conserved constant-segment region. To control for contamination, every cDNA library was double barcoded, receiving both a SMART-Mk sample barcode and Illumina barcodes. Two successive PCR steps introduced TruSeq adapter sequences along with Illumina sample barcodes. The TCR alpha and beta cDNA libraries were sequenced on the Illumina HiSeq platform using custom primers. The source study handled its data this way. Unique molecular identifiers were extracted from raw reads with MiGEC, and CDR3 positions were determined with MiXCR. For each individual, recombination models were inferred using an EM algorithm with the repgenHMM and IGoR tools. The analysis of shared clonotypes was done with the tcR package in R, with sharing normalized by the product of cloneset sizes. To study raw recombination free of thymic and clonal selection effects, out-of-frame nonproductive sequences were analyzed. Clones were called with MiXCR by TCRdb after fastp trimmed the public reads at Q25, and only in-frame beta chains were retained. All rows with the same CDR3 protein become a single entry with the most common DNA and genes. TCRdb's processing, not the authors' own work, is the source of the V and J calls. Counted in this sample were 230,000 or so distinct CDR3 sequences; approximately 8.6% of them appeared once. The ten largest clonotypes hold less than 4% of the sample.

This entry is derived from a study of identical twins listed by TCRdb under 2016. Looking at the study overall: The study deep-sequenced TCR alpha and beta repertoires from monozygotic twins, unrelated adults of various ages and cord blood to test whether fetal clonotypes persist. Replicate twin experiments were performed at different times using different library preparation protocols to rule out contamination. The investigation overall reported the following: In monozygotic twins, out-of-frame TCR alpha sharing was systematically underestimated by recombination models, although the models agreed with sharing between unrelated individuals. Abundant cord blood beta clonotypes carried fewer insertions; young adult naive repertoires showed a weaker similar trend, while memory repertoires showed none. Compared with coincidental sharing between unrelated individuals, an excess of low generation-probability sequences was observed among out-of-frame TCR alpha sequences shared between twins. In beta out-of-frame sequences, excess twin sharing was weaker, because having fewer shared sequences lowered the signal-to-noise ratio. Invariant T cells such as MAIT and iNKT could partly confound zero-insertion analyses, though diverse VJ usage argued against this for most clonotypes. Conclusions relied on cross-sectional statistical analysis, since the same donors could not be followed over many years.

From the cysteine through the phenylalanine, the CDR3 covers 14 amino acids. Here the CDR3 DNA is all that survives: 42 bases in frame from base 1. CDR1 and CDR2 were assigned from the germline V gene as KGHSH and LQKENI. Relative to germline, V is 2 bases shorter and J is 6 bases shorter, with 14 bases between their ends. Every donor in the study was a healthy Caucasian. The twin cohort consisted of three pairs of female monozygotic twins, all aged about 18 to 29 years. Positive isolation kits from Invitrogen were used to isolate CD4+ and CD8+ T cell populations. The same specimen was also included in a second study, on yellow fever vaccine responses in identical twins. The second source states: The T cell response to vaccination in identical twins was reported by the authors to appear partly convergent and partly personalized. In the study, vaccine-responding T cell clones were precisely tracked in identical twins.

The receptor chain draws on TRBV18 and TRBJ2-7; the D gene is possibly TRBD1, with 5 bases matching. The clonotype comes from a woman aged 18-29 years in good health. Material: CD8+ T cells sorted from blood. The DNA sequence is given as TGTGCCAGCTCACCATCAGGGTCTCTCTCCGAGCAGTACTTC. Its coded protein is CASSPSGSLSEQYF.